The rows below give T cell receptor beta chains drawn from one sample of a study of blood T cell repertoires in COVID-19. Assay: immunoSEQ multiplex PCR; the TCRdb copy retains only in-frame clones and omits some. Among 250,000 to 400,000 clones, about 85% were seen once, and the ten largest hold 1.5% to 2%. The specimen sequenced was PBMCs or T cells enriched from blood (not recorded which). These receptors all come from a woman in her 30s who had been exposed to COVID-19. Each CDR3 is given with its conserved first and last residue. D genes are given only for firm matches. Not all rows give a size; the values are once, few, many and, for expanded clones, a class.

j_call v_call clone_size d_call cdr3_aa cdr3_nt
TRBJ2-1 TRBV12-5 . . CASGPPLWQGIDNEQFF TGTGCTAGTGGTCCCCCGTTGTGGCAGGGGATCGACAATGAGCAGTTCTTC
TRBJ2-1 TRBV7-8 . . CASSLDRVNEQFF TGTGCCAGCAGCTTAGACAGGGTCAATGAGCAGTTCTTC
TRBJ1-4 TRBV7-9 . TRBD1 CASSPRGSGTNEKLFF TGTGCCAGCAGCCCCAGGGGGTCTGGAACTAATGAAAAACTGTTTTTT
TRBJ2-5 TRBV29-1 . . CSVEDSPWTQYF TGCAGCGTGGAAGACAGTCCTTGGACCCAGTACTTC
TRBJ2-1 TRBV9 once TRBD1 CASSELGQEYNEQFF TGTGCCAGCAGCGAACTGGGACAGGAGTACAATGAGCAGTTCTTC
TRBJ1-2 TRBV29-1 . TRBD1 CSGTGGTNYGYTF TGCAGCGGGACAGGGGGGACCAACTATGGCTACACCTTC
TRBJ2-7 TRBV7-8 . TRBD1 CASSHRRDRGHEQYF TGTGCCAGCAGCCACCGCCGGGACAGGGGGCACGAGCAGTACTTC
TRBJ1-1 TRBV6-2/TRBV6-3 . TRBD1 CASSYVAGGFTEAFF TGTGCCAGCAGTTACGTAGCAGGGGGCTTCACTGAAGCTTTCTTT
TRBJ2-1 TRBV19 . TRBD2 CASTRGLAGDEQFF TGTGCCAGTACCCGAGGACTAGCGGGAGATGAGCAGTTCTTC
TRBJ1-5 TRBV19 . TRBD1 CASSIPGGSQPQHF TGTGCCAGTAGTATCCCAGGGGGCAGTCAGCCCCAGCATTTT
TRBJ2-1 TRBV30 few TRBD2 CAWSGPERDRDEQFF TGTGCCTGGAGCGGTCCGGAGCGGGATAGGGATGAGCAGTTCTTC
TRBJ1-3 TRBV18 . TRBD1 CASSPTGQAIPGNTIYF TGTGCCAGCTCACCAACCGGACAGGCTATTCCGGGAAACACCATATATTTT
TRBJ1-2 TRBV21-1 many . CASSTRQDPYGYTF TGTGCCAGCAGCACGAGACAGGACCCCTATGGCTACACCTTC
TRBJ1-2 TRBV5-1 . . CASSLDSYYGYTF TGCGCCAGCAGCTTGGACAGTTACTATGGCTACACCTTC
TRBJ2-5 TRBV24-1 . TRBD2 CATSDTSGGMRETQYF TGTGCCACCAGTGATACTTCGGGGGGGATGAGGGAGACCCAGTACTTC
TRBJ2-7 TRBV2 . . CASSEAAGTRF TGTGCCAGCAGTGAAGCGGCCGGGACTCGCTTC